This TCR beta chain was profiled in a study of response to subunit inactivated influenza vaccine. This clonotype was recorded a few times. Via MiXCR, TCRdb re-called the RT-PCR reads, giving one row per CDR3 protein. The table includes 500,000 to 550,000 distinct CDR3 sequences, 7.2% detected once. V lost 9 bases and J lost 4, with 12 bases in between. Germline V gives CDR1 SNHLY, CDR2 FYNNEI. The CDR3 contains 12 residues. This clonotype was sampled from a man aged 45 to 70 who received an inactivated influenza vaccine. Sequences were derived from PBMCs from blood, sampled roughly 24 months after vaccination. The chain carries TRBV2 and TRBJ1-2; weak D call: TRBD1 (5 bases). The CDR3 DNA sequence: TGTGCCAGTGGGGGGGATTTCTATGGCTACACCTTC. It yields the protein CASGGDFYGYTF.